This TCR beta chain was captured by sequencing in a study of CD8+CD57+ T cells in acquired aplastic anemia. Study information: Isolated CD4+ and CD8+ cells, once sorted, yielded DNA averaging around 3 ug. Findings and caveats of the study: Almost 30 shared CD8+ CDR3s appeared highly expressed within patients' immunodominant clones. For CD8+ Simpson's diversity, patients and controls showed no significant difference.

As for this clonotype: Its antigen remains unidentified.

TCR beta VDJ combinations and CDR3 sequences were profiled from genomic DNA. TCRdb re-derived calls from the reads in MiXCR, one entry per CDR3 protein. The profile covers approximately 200,000 distinct CDR3 sequences, with around 65% appearing a single time and about half taken by the ten largest. The TCR comes from a human donor with severe aplastic anemia or a healthy control (not recorded which). Sequencing was done on a sample of sorted CD4+, CD8+, or CD8+CD57+ T cells (not recorded which) from PBMCs.

CDR3 region: CASSLGTGGAGEQYF. DNA of the CDR3: TGTGCCAGCAGCTTAGGGACAGGGGGCGCGGGGGAGCAGTACTTC. This chain joins TRBV7-8 and TRBJ2-7; 11 nucleotides match TRBD1. Germline V gene data show CDR1 as SGHVS and CDR2 as FQNEAQ. Losses at the gene ends were 1 base for V and 7 bases for J; bases not matched to a gene: 6. The CDR3 runs to 15 residues.